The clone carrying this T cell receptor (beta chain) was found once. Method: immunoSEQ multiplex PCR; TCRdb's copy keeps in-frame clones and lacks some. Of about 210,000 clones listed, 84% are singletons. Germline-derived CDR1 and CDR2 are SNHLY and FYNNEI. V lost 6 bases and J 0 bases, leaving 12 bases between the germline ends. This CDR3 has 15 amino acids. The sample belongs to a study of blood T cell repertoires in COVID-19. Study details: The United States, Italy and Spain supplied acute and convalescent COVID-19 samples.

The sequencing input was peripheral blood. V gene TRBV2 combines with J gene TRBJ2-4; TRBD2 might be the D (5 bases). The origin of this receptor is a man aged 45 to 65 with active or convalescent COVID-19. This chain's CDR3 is CASSFGGLAKNIQYF. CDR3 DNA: TGTGCCAGCAGCTTCGGTGGACTAGCCAAAAACATTCAGTACTTC. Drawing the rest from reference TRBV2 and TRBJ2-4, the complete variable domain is EPEVTQTPSHQVTQMGQEVILRCVPISNHLYFYWYRQILGQKVEFLVSFYNNEISEKSEIFDDQFSVERPDGSNFTLKIRSTKLEDSAMYFCASSFGGLAKNIQYFGAGTRLSVL.